Listed below are T cell receptor beta chains from one sample, sequenced in a study of spatial heterogeneity in lung cancer. Via MiXCR, TCRdb re-called the 5' RACE reads, giving one row per CDR3 protein. The data contain around 110,000 distinct CDR3 sequences, 9% to 15% of them singletons. Specimen: PBMCs, collected at follow-up. These receptors originate from a male donor with early-stage non-small cell lung cancer. CDR3s include the opening cysteine and the closing phenylalanine or tryptophan. A D gene is named only where the DNA matches it firmly. Only part of the rows carry a size: once, few, many, or a class if the clone is expanded.

cdr3_length d_call j_call v_call clone_size cdr3_aa cdr3_nt
14 TRBD1 TRBJ2-2 TRBV29-1 few CSAGVTGRTGELFF TGCAGCGCTGGGGTGACAGGGCGTACCGGGGAGCTGTTTTTT
14 NA TRBJ1-3 TRBV6-6 many CASSYAGGEDTIYF TGTGCCAGCAGTTACGCGGGGGGAGAGGACACCATATATTTT
13 NA TRBJ2-6 TRBV7-9 few CASRSTGANVLTF TGTGCCAGCAGGTCTACTGGGGCCAACGTCCTGACTTTC
16 TRBD1 TRBJ2-1 TRBV10-3 NA CAISEMTGRSYNEQFF TGTGCCATCAGTGAGATGACAGGGCGCTCCTACAATGAGCAGTTCTTC
13 NA TRBJ2-7 TRBV29-1 many CSVWDVRLGEQYF TGCAGCGTCTGGGACGTCCGCCTGGGCGAGCAGTACTTC
15 TRBD1 TRBJ1-1 TRBV6-1 NA CASSVFGTGMPEAFF TGTGCCAGCAGTGTTTTCGGGACAGGGATGCCTGAAGCTTTCTTT
14 TRBD2 TRBJ2-2 TRBV9 few CASSAGTTTGELFF TGTGCCAGCAGCGCCGGGACTACCACCGGGGAGCTGTTTTTT
13 NA TRBJ2-5 TRBV12-3/TRBV12-4 many CASSLVEFRTQYF TGTGCCAGCAGTTTAGTGGAGTTTCGCACCCAGTACTTC
15 TRBD2 TRBJ2-5 TRBV5-5 NA CASSTFPRGQETQYF TGTGCCAGCAGCACGTTCCCGCGGGGGCAAGAGACCCAGTACTTC
14 TRBD1 TRBJ1-5 TRBV28 NA CASSRGGPNQPQHF TGTGCCAGCAGCAGAGGGGGCCCCAATCAGCCCCAGCATTTT
13 NA TRBJ1-2 TRBV11-2 NA CASSLGRTYGYTF TGTGCCAGCAGCCTAGGACGGACCTATGGCTACACCTTC
15 TRBD2 TRBJ2-5 TRBV24-1 NA CATSDPGTSGETQYF TGTGCCACCAGTGACCCGGGGACTAGCGGAGAGACCCAGTACTTC
15 TRBD1 TRBJ2-2 TRBV27 NA CASSPGQVAAGELFF TGTGCCAGCAGTCCGGGACAGGTGGCGGCCGGGGAGCTGTTTTTT
14 NA TRBJ2-5 TRBV10-2 NA CASSEGLFGQTQYF TGCGCCAGCAGTGAAGGCCTCTTTGGCCAGACCCAGTACTTC
14 TRBD1 TRBJ1-2 TRBV7-6 few CASSPAGTAYGYTF TGTGCCAGCAGCCCCGCCGGGACAGCGTATGGCTACACCTTC
15 TRBD1 TRBJ2-7 TRBV28 many CASSLVRTGGYEQYF TGTGCCAGCAGTTTAGTGAGGACAGGGGGCTACGAGCAGTACTTC
15 TRBD1 TRBJ1-1 TRBV20-1 NA CSASPPGTGGTEAFF TGCAGTGCTAGTCCCCCTGGGACAGGGGGCACTGAAGCTTTCTTT
14 NA TRBJ1-5 TRBV5-6 few CASSLSYSNQPQHF TGTGCCAGCAGCTTGAGCTATAGCAATCAGCCCCAGCATTTT
16 TRBD2 TRBJ2-1 TRBV10-2 NA CASRASGGATHNEQFF TGCGCCAGCAGGGCTAGCGGGGGAGCTACGCACAATGAGCAGTTCTTC
11 NA TRBJ2-7 TRBV10-3 few CAISGKNEQYF TGTGCCATCAGTGGAAAAAACGAGCAGTACTTC
14 TRBD1 TRBJ2-7 TRBV6-2/TRBV6-3 NA CASSRTGSDYEQYF TGTGCCAGCAGCCGGACAGGGAGTGACTACGAGCAGTACTTC
16 NA TRBJ2-7 TRBV7-9 NA CASSHSGGAIGYEQYF TGTGCCAGCAGCCACTCTGGGGGCGCTATCGGCTACGAGCAGTACTTC
14 NA TRBJ1-2 TRBV30 few CAWSTDRRIRGYTF TGTGCCTGGAGTACAGACAGGCGCATAAGGGGCTACACCTTC
15 TRBD2 TRBJ2-5 TRBV5-1 NA CASRGIAGEGETQYF TGCGCCAGCAGAGGGATAGCGGGGGAAGGAGAGACCCAGTACTTC
15 NA TRBJ2-2 TRBV7-9 NA CASSRPGQNTGELFF TGTGCCAGCAGCCGGCCAGGACAGAACACCGGGGAGCTGTTTTTT
14 NA TRBJ2-7 TRBV5-1 few CASSDPSVTYEQYF TGCGCCAGCAGCGACCCTAGCGTGACCTACGAGCAGTACTTC
16 TRBD1 TRBJ1-1 TRBV7-9 NA CASSLARTGGRTEAFF TGTGCCAGCAGCTTAGCGAGGACAGGGGGAAGAACTGAAGCTTTCTTT
11 TRBD1 TRBJ1-2 TRBV20-1 NA CSTTGEYGYTF TGCAGTACTACAGGGGAGTATGGCTACACCTTC
15 NA TRBJ2-6 TRBV20-1 many CSARGGESGANVLTF TGCAGTGCTAGAGGAGGGGAATCTGGGGCCAACGTCCTGACTTTC
14 TRBD1 TRBJ1-3 TRBV7-2 many CATAQGGSGNTIYF TGTGCCACCGCCCAGGGGGGCTCTGGAAACACCATATATTTT
16 NA TRBJ2-1 TRBV12-3/TRBV12-4 many CASRLKDFSSYNEQFF TGTGCCAGCAGACTTAAGGACTTCTCCTCCTACAATGAGCAGTTCTTC
15 NA TRBJ2-2 TRBV16 NA CASSPGILTTGELFF TGTGCCAGCAGCCCGGGAATACTTACGACCGGGGAGCTGTTTTTT
14 NA TRBJ2-5 TRBV27 many CASSWAGSQETQYF TGTGCCAGCAGTTGGGCGGGGTCGCAAGAGACCCAGTACTTC
12 NA TRBJ2-5 TRBV11-2 many CASSSLVETQYF TGTGCCAGCAGCTCTCTCGTTGAGACCCAGTACTTC
15 NA TRBJ1-3 TRBV20-1 many CSAQGDRSSGNTIYF TGCAGTGCCCAGGGAGACAGGAGCTCTGGAAACACCATATATTTT
13 NA TRBJ2-3 TRBV5-1 NA CASSALFTDTQYF TGCGCCAGCAGCGCTCTTTTCACAGATACGCAGTATTTT
16 TRBD1 TRBJ2-3 TRBV9 many CASSVNRGEGTDTQYF TGTGCCAGCAGCGTAAACAGGGGTGAGGGCACAGATACGCAGTATTTT
14 NA TRBJ2-7 TRBV9 many CASSLSTDSYEQYF TGTGCCAGCAGCCTTTCCACCGACTCCTACGAGCAGTACTTC
15 NA TRBJ1-2 TRBV6-1 few CASSERRGPNYGYTF TGTGCCAGCAGTGAAAGAAGGGGTCCGAACTATGGCTACACCTTC